The T cell receptor beta chain under discussion was sequenced for a study of blood T cells in healthy people across ages. Study details: Template switching retrieved approximately one barcoded beta molecule for each two T cells. Study observations and caveats: What prevented conclusive comparison of naive and antigen-experienced cells was that PBMCs were unsorted. Diversity figures derived from one million T cells were judged to underestimate the true value.

For the second PCR, which ran for about 7 to 12 cycles, a sample-barcoded 5' primer and a J-beta primer mix were used. Template switching added a 12-random-nucleotide identifier to every cDNA molecule. TCRdb passed the 5' RACE reads through MiXCR, listing each CDR3 protein once. The sample yields 1,300,000 or so distinct CDR3 sequences, roughly 60% seen once. This CDR3 has 13 residues. Trimming stripped 4 bases from V and 2 bases from J, with 8 bases between. CDR1 and CDR2 from the germline V gene are SGHRS and YFSETQ. About this clonotype: Its cognate antigen is unknown.

The sample taken for sequencing was blood. The TCR comes from a man aged 18 to 29 in good health. This chain connects TRBV5-1 to TRBJ2-3; possible D gene TRBD1, 6 bases. For the CDR3, the DNA is TGCGCCAGCAGCACAGGGACCACAGATACGCAGTATTTT. Protein product: CASSTGTTDTQYF.